Presented here are 15 T cell receptor beta chains from one specimen sequenced in a study of PD-1 blockade in mismatch repair-deficient tumors. The data were produced by immunoSEQ multiplex PCR, yet TCRdb's version contains in-frame clones alone and is incomplete. The data hold around 37,000 clones, with over 80% observed a single time. This specimen consisted of PBMCs, obtained 38 to 40 weeks after starting pembrolizumab. The receptors here all came from an adult with mismatch repair-deficient cancer.

The sample holds a few counts of this clone. The chain uses TRBV7-2 and TRBJ2-1, with TRBD2 matching over 11 bases. Germline V gives CDR1 SGHTA, CDR2 FQGNSA. The CDR3 is 16 amino acids. V lost 8 bases and J lost 7; bases outside the gene matches: 13. The DNA of the CDR3 is TGTGCCAGCCGAGGGGGGCTAGCGGGAGGTATAAATGAGCAGTTCTTC. Residues: CASRGGLAGGINEQFF.

V is TRBV7-2 and J is TRBJ2-3; 7 nucleotides match TRBD2. The V gene's germline CDR1 is SGHTA and CDR2 FQGNSA. V trimming: 5 bases; J trimming: 5 bases; junction bases outside the gene matches: 13. This CDR3 is 16 amino acids long. CDR3 loop: CASSPQPSGGGDTQYF. Written as DNA, the CDR3 is TGTGCCAGCAGCCCCCAACCTAGCGGAGGCGGAGATACGCAGTATTTT.

V usage is TRBV9 and J usage is TRBJ2-5; no clear D. There are 13 residues in the CDR3. V lost 1 base and J lost 0, with 4 bases in between. The V gene's germline CDR1 is SGDLS and CDR2 YYNGEE. CDR3 region: CASSVQDQETQYF. CDR3 in DNA: TGTGCCAGCAGCGTACAGGACCAAGAGACCCAGTACTTC.

This clone was found a few times. V gene TRBV5-4 combines with J gene TRBJ1-3; D call uncertain. Per the germline V gene, CDR1 is SGHNT and CDR2 is YYREEE (reference sequence). Trimming removed 4 bases from V and 0 bases from J, with 8 bases in between. The CDR3 extends over 14 amino acids. The CDR3 nucleotides are TGTGCCAGCAGCCCCACGGGCTCTGGAAACACCATATATTTT. It is translated as CASSPTGSGNTIYF.

The chain carries TRBV6-5 and TRBJ2-7; 11 positions match TRBD1. The germline V gene encodes CDR1 MNHEY and CDR2 SVGAGI. This CDR3 contains 15 residues. V lost 4 bases to trimming and J lost 0 bases; unmatched junction nucleotides: 2. CDR3 amino acids: CASSLGQGASYEQYF. CDR3 coding DNA: TGTGCCAGCAGTTTAGGACAGGGGGCCTCCTACGAGCAGTACTTC.

The CDR3 DNA is TGCGCCAGCAGCTTGATGGGGACACAAGAGACCCAGTACTTC. Amino acid sequence: CASSLMGTQETQYF. The chain couples TRBV5-1 to TRBJ2-5, with a weak D call TRBD1 (6 bases). The germline V gene has CDR1 SGHRS and CDR2 YFSETQ. The CDR3 consists of 14 residues. V dropped 1 base and J dropped 2 bases, with 9 bases sitting between them. The full variable domain, completed using reference TRBV5-1 and TRBJ2-5, is KAGVTQTPRYLIKTRGQQVTLSCSPISGHRSVSWYQQTPGQGLQFLFEYFSETQRNKGNFPGRFSGRQFSNSRSEMNVSTLELGDSALYLCASSLMGTQETQYFGPGTRLLVL.

The chain joins TRBV7-9 to TRBJ2-1, with 10 bases matching TRBD1. Germline CDR1 reads SEHNR; CDR2 reads FQNEAQ (reference sequence). V gave up 5 bases and J gave up 4 bases; unmatched junction bases: 14. The CDR3 loop spans 18 amino acids. This CDR3 reads CASSPPGQGLSFYNEQFF. As DNA, the CDR3 is TGTGCCAGCAGCCCCCCGGGACAGGGGTTGAGTTTTTACAATGAGCAGTTCTTC. The full variable domain, rest sourced from reference TRBV7-9 and TRBJ2-1, is DTGVSQNPRHKITKRGQNVTFRCDPISEHNRLYWYRQTLGQGPEFLTYFQNEAQLEKSRLLSDRFSAERPKGSFSTLEIQRTEQGDSAMYLCASSPPGQGLSFYNEQFFGPGTRLTVL.

In DNA, the CDR3 is TGTGCCAGCAGTTTATCCAATAGCAATCAGCCCCAGCATTTT. Protein: CASSLSNSNQPQHF. The chain uses TRBV27 and TRBJ1-5; no definite D call. Germline values: CDR1 MNHEY, CDR2 SMNVEV (reference sequence). This CDR3 has 14 residues. The V end lost 0 bases, the J end lost 0 bases, and 3 bases lay between the germline ends.

This clone was recorded only once. The J gene is TRBJ2-3, the V gene TRBV5-4, with TRBD2 matching over 13 bases. Germline loops: CDR1 SGHNT, CDR2 YYREEE (reference sequence). V shed 5 bases, J shed 3 bases, and the junction held 6 bases outside the gene matches. The CDR3 is 16 residues long. The CDR3 sequence: CASSWTSGSRTDTQYF. The DNA for the CDR3 is TGTGCCAGCAGTTGGACTAGCGGGAGTAGGACAGATACGCAGTATTTT.

DNA of the CDR3: TGTGCCAGCAGCTCTGGACTGGGAAAGCAGTTCTTC. This encodes CASSSGLGKQFF. The rearrangement joins TRBV7-8 to TRBJ2-1, with D tentatively TRBD2 (5 bases). This CDR3 has 12 residues. With 4 bases removed from V and 11 bases from J, the gap between germline ends came to 12 bases. Germline CDR1 is SGHVS and CDR2 is FQNEAQ.

The chain couples TRBV19 to TRBJ2-3; 7 nucleotides agree with TRBD1. J lost 5 bases, V lost 4 bases, and 9 bases had no gene match. Per the germline V gene, CDR1 is LNHDA and CDR2 is SQIVND (reference sequence). The CDR3 totals 15 residues. The DNA of the CDR3 is TGTGCCAGTAGTACCTTAAGGGGGCAAGGAGATACGCAGTATTTT. This sequence encodes CASSTLRGQGDTQYF.

The J gene is TRBJ1-3, the V gene TRBV7-3; 7 nucleotides align to TRBD1. The CDR3 consists of 13 residues. The junction had 2 bases not matched to a gene; V was cut back by 5 bases and J by 4 bases. Germline lookup yields CDR1 SGHTA and CDR2 FQGTGA. The CDR3 region has the DNA TGTGCCAGCAGCCCGACAGGGGGAAACACCATATATTTT. Its protein is CASSPTGGNTIYF.

This clone has a single count. The gene calls are TRBV18 and TRBJ2-4, with 10 bases matching TRBD2. This CDR3 is 16 amino acids long. V dropped 2 bases and J dropped 7; count of bases not matched to a gene: 8. CDR1 and CDR2 (germline): KGHSH, LQKENI. CDR3 bases: TGTGCCAGCTCACCAGAGTTTCGGACTAGCGGTAACATTCAGTACTTC. It translates to CASSPEFRTSGNIQYF.

This clone was observed a few times. This rearrangement joins TRBV18 to TRBJ2-7, with 9 nucleotides matching TRBD1. Trimming took 6 bases from V and 6 from J; bases not matched to a gene: 12. This CDR3 has 15 residues. The germline V gene encodes CDR1 KGHSH and CDR2 LQKENI. The CDR3 sequence: CASSLTTGGEVEQYF. In DNA form, the CDR3 reads TGTGCCAGCTCGCTGACTACAGGGGGCGAGGTCGAGCAGTACTTC.

The J gene is TRBJ1-1, the V gene TRBV9; TRBD1 is a possible D gene (6 bases). V lost 3 bases, J lost 5 bases, and 11 bases lay in between. This CDR3 spans 13 amino acids. In germline, CDR1 is SGDLS, CDR2 YYNGEE. Here the CDR3 reads CASSATQGTEAFF. CDR3 DNA sequence: TGTGCCAGCAGCGCGACACAGGGTACTGAAGCTTTCTTT.